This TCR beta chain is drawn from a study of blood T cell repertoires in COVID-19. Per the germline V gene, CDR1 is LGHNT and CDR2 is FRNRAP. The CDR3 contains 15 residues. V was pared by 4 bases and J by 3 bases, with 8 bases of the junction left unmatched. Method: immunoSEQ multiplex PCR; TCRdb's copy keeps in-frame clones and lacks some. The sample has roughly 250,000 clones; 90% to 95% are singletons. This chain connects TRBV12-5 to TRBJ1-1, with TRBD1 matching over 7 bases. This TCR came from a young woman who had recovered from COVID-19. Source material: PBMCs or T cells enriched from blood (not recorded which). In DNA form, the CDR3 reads TGTGCTAGTGGTTCGAAAACAGGGGTCGACACTGAAGCTTTCTTT. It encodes CASGSKTGVDTEAFF.